The 8 T cell receptor delta chains below come from one sample, sequenced in a study of DNA immune sequencing with unique molecular identifiers. A 32-plex genomic DNA assay used primers for all 8 TRDV and 4 TRDJ genes. The library had 12-nucleotide UMIs introduced over roughly 3 barcoding cycles, then a second adapter PCR. TCRdb re-processed the multiplex PCR reads using CATT. The sample has around 5,200 delta-chain clones, approximately 11% seen once. The sequencing sample was made of gamma-delta T cells enriched from blood buffy coat, or unenriched PBMCs (not recorded which). These receptors were taken from a human donor in good health.

This clone was observed many times. The chain joins TRDV2 to TRDJ1; 7 bases are a match to TRDD3. The CDR3 has 18 residues. The V gene end was trimmed by 0 bases and the J gene end by 4 bases; junction bases not matched to a gene: 16. Germline V lookup: CDR1 GEAIGNYY, CDR2 EKD. CDR3 nucleotides: TGTGCCTGTGACACCGGCCGTACTGGCGGATACGTAGGCGATAAACTCATCTTT. The encoded protein is CACDTGRTGGYVGDKLIF.

Concerning this clone itself: This sequence is one base from a far larger clone and is likely a read error. The same CDR3 can be traced to other DNA sequences in this sample. The chain has TRDV2 and TRDJ3, with D tentatively TRDD3 (5 bases). CDR3 size: 19 residues. CDR1 is GEAIGNYY and CDR2 is EKD in the germline V gene. CDR3 protein: CACDQIKEEPSWDTRQMFF. The CDR3 coding sequence is TGTGCCTGTGACCAAATCAAGGAGGAGCCCTCCTGGGACACCCGACAAATGTTTTTC.

This clone was found once. The chain employs TRDV1 and TRDJ1; D could derive from TRDD2 or TRDD3 (6 bases each). The J gene comes from matching the DNA to germline here; TCRdb lacks it. Trimming took off 3 bases at V and 8 bases at J, with 37 bases between the two ends. This CDR3 has 21 residues. Germline CDR1 and CDR2: TSWWSYY and QGS. The CDR3 region has the DNA TGTGCTCTTGGGGAGGCCTTCCCAACTGTTCTACTGGGAGATGCCCGTAACAAACTCATCTTT. It encodes CALGEAFPTVLLGDARNKLIF.

V and J are TRDV1 and TRDJ2; 9 positions agree with TRDD2. TCRdb supplies no J gene; here it was assigned by aligning the nucleotide sequence to germline. Germline CDR1 reads TSWWSYY; CDR2 reads QGS. Germline trimming cut 0 bases from V and 0 bases from J; bases unmatched to any gene: 23. The CDR3 spans 24 residues. This CDR3 reads CALGELVGPSYPRRLSTLTAQLFF. CDR3 in DNA: TGTGCTCTTGGGGAACTAGTCGGCCCTTCCTACCCTAGACGGCTCAGCACTTTGACAGCACAACTCTTCTTT.

On this clone itself: TCRdb's entry gives the protein of a much larger clone, which mismatches this DNA's translation at residue 6, likely from a read error; the protein reported here is translated from the DNA. The chain has TRDV2 and TRDJ1; 8 bases align to TRDD3. The CDR3 totals 15 residues. After removal of 0 bases from V and 4 bases from J, the junction contained 6 bases not matched to a gene. Germline CDR1 reads GEAIGNYY; CDR2 reads EKD. The CDR3 is CACDTILGGRDKLIF. DNA of the CDR3: TGTGCCTGTGACACCATACTGGGGGGCCGCGATAAACTCATCTTT.

This clone was found many times. Other DNA sequences of this sample code for an identical CDR3. CDR3 in DNA: TGTGCAGCGCCGTCGTCCCGGCCTTCCTACATTTGGGGGATAGGCACCGATAAACTCATCTTT. It specifies CAAPSSRPSYIWGIGTDKLIF. The chain uses TRAV29/DV5 and TRDJ1; either TRDD2 or TRDD3 may supply D (9 bases each). The J gene is not listed in TCRdb, so it was assigned here from a DNA match to germline. The V gene's germline CDR1 is NSMFDY and CDR2 ISSIKDK. V was clipped by 5 bases and J by 1 base, with 36 bases between them. The CDR3 is 21 residues long.

With respect to this clone: Translating this DNA gives a protein that differs at residue 4 from the TCRdb one, which belongs to a much larger clone; a read error is likely, and the protein shown is this translation. The chain uses TRDV2 and TRDJ1; TRDD3 aligns across 9 bases. The CDR3 has 19 amino acids. Germline CDR1 and CDR2: GEAIGNYY and EKD. The CDR3 DNA is TGTGCCTGTTACACCTTGTCTTTACTGGGGGAAGAGTACACCGATAAACTCATCTTT. As protein: CACYTLSLLGEEYTDKLIF.

There are many counts of this clone. The chain recombines TRDV2 with TRDJ3; 9 bases match TRDD3. CDR1 and CDR2 from the germline V gene are GEAIGNYY and EKD. V trimming: 0 bases; J trimming: 1 base; junction bases outside the gene matches: 9. This CDR3 is 20 amino acids long. CDR3 protein: CACDTWGDTGASWDTRQMFF. For the CDR3, the DNA is TGTGCCTGTGACACCTGGGGGGATACTGGGGCTTCCTGGGACACCCGACAGATGTTTTTC.